Reported below is one TCR beta chain. The target antigen is unknown. These data belong to a study of T cell responses to AZD1222 COVID-19 vaccine. Findings and limits, study-wide: Clonal diversity may have been underestimated in mostly white British donors. The span of vaccine-associated CD4 TCRs extended across spike, with dominance at 160-218 and 743-854.

Assay: immunoSEQ multiplex PCR; the TCRdb copy retains only in-frame clones and omits some. The table has some 120,000 clones, over 75% seen once. This CDR3 comprises 14 residues. CDR1 is SGHAT, CDR2 FQNNGV, per germline. V was pared by 5 bases and J by 6 bases, with 13 bases between. The sequencing here drew on peripheral blood, taken on day 0 of AZD1222 vaccination. This chain connects TRBV11-2 to TRBJ2-2, with D uncertain. The clonotype originates from an adult in good health. In DNA form, the CDR3 reads TGTGCCAGCAGCCCTCTAGTCGGCGCCGGGGAGCTGTTTTTT. Translated, it gives CASSPLVGAGELFF.